The 20 T cell receptor beta chains presented below share a single source sample, sequenced in a study of blood T cell repertoires in COVID-19. Only in-frame clones appear in the TCRdb table, and some are missing; sequencing was by immunoSEQ multiplex PCR. The data contain 250,000 to 300,000 clones, approximately 89% of them singletons. The sequenced sample consisted of peripheral blood. Receptors originate from a woman aged 70-85 years with COVID-19, enrolled during active disease.

The rearrangement joins TRBV9 to TRBJ2-3; 8 positions agree with TRBD2. Germline lookup yields CDR1 SGDLS and CDR2 YYNGEE. The CDR3 has 16 amino acids. Trimming at V came to 3 bases and at J to 4 bases, leaving 10 bases not matched to a gene. CDR3 nucleotide sequence: TGTGCCAGCAGCGCCTTGACTAGCGCCGGCCCAGATACGCAGTATTTT. It codes for CASSALTSAGPDTQYF. Together with reference TRBV9 and TRBJ2-3, the CDR3 gives the full variable domain: DSGVTQTPKHLITATGQRVTLRCSPRSGDLSVYWYQQSLDQGLQFLIQYYNGEERAKGNILERFSAQQFPDLHSELNLSSLELGDSALYFCASSALTSAGPDTQYFGPGTRLTVL.

Only one count was recorded for this clone. The chain couples TRBV28 to TRBJ2-3, with 15 bases aligning to TRBD2. V gave up 6 bases and J gave up 1 base; unmatched junction bases: 11. Germline V lookup: CDR1 MDHEN, CDR2 SYDVKM. The CDR3 runs 19 residues. The CDR3 DNA follows: TGTGCCAGCAGCAATGGACTAGCGGGAGGGCCTGGACGCACAGATACGCAGTATTTT. It codes for CASSNGLAGGPGRTDTQYF.

The genes are TRBV10-3 and TRBJ1-5, with 10 positions matching TRBD1. Germline V gene lookup returns CDR1 ENHRY and CDR2 SYGVKD. J was trimmed by 5 bases and V by 2 bases; bases with no gene match: 0. This CDR3 contains 14 residues. This chain's CDR3 is CAISEGTGDQPQHF. The CDR3 coding sequence is TGTGCCATCAGTGAGGGGACAGGGGATCAGCCCCAGCATTTT.

This clone turned up a few times. This chain uses TRBV9 with TRBJ2-5; 7 bases line up with TRBD2. Unmatched junction bases numbered 7, after V lost 0 bases and J lost 5 bases. This CDR3 contains 15 residues. CDR1 is SGDLS, CDR2 YYNGEE, per germline. The CDR3 DNA is TGTGCCAGCAGCGTAGCTCTGGGAGCGGGGGAGACCCAGTACTTC. The encoded protein is CASSVALGAGETQYF.

The table lists this clone with a few counts. The chain carries TRBV5-1 and TRBJ1-2, with TRBD1 identical over 8 bases. CDR3 length: 14 amino acids. The ends lost 1 base at V and 5 bases at J; junction bases unmatched: 4. In germline, CDR1 is SGHRS, CDR2 YFSETQ. In DNA, the CDR3 is TGCGCCAGCAGCTTGCAGGGGGCTGTGTATGGCTACACCTTC. Amino acid sequence: CASSLQGAVYGYTF.

The chain employs TRBV5-6 and TRBJ2-5, with D tentatively TRBD2 (6 bases). This CDR3 has 16 amino acids. Germline values: CDR1 SGHDT, CDR2 YYEEEE. V dropped 2 bases and J dropped 5 bases, with 19 bases sitting between them. The CDR3 region is CASSFGTGGGWETQYF. In DNA, the CDR3 is TGTGCCAGCAGCTTTGGGACTGGTGGAGGTTGGGAGACCCAGTACTTC.

The V call is TRBV3-1 (or the pseudogene TRBV3-2), the J call TRBJ2-3; no clear D gene. The CDR3 runs 12 residues. Germline CDR1 is LGHDT and CDR2 is YNNKEL (reference sequence). The V gene lost 4 bases and the J gene lost 6 bases, with 8 bases spanning the gap. The CDR3 protein is CASSLALDTQYF. CDR3 in DNA: TGTGCCAGCAGCCTAGCTTTGGATACGCAGTATTTT.

The V gene is TRBV19, the J gene TRBJ2-7; tentatively, D is TRBD1 (6 bases). V was pared by 2 bases and J by 3 bases, with 8 bases between. There are 13 residues in the CDR3. CDR1 and CDR2 (germline): LNHDA, SQIVND (reference sequence). This chain's CDR3 is CASSITGYYEQYF. Written as DNA, the CDR3 is TGTGCCAGTAGTATAACAGGGTACTACGAGCAGTACTTC.

The V and J genes are TRBV21-1 and TRBJ2-2; TRBD1, as called in the table, went unchecked against the DNA. TRBV21-1 is deemed a pseudogene. The CDR3 length is 16 residues. The chain's CDR3 is CASSKPGRVYTGELFF. CDR3 nucleotide sequence: TGTGCCAGCAGCAAACCCGGCAGGGTGTACACCGGGGAGCTGTTTTTT.

The V call is TRBV3-1 (or the pseudogene TRBV3-2), the J call TRBJ2-3, with D tentatively TRBD2 (5 bases). The CDR3 contains 14 residues. The germline V gene encodes CDR1 LGHDT and CDR2 YNNKEL (reference sequence). The V end lost 4 bases, the J end lost 0 bases, and 8 bases lay between the germline ends. The chain's CDR3 is CASSLGSSTDTQYF. The CDR3 coding sequence is TGTGCCAGCAGCCTGGGGAGTAGCACAGATACGCAGTATTTT.

The chain couples TRBV5-1 to TRBJ1-4, with 9 bases that match TRBD1. Germline values: CDR1 SGHRS, CDR2 YFSETQ. The CDR3 has 16 residues. With 4 bases clipped from V and 7 bases from J, the junction kept 11 bases outside the gene matches. For the CDR3, the DNA is TGCGCCAGCAGCAGAAACAGGGGGCGCGGAGGTGAAAAACTGTTTTTT. The encoded protein is CASSRNRGRGGEKLFF.

CDR3 nucleotides: TGTGCCAGTAGTATGGATATGGGACATAAGAATGAAAAACTGTTTTTT. Translation gives CASSMDMGHKNEKLFF. The V gene is TRBV19, the J gene TRBJ1-4; D possibly corresponds to TRBD1 (6 bases). V gave up 3 bases and J gave up 5 bases, with 16 bases separating them. The CDR3 covers 16 residues. Germline V gene sequence: CDR1 LNHDA, CDR2 SQIVND (reference sequence). Full variable domain (outside the CDR3, taken from reference TRBV19 and TRBJ1-4): DGGITQSPKYLFRKEGQNVTLSCEQNLNHDAMYWYRQDPGQGLRLIYYSQIVNDFQKGDIAEGYSVSREKKESFPLTVTSAQKNPTAFYLCASSMDMGHKNEKLFFGSGTQLSVL.

This clone occurred a few times. The V and J genes are TRBV19 and TRBJ1-2, with 8 bases identical to TRBD1. The CDR3 is 13 amino acids. Germline V CDR1 and CDR2: LNHDA, SQIVND (reference sequence). V shed 2 bases and J 12 bases; nucleotides not matched to a gene: 8. The chain's CDR3 is CASSITQGARDTF. The CDR3 DNA is TGTGCCAGTAGTATAACCCAGGGGGCGCGAGACACCTTC.

The chain couples TRBV9 to TRBJ2-7; 7 nucleotides line up with TRBD1. This CDR3 is built from 14 residues. Unmatched junction bases numbered 5, after V lost 3 bases and J lost 2 bases. Germline assignment: CDR1 SGDLS and CDR2 YYNGEE. CDR3 residues: CASSAGTVTYEQYF. The CDR3 bases are TGTGCCAGCAGCGCCGGGACAGTCACCTACGAGCAGTACTTC. Together with reference TRBV9 and TRBJ2-7, the CDR3 gives the full variable domain: DSGVTQTPKHLITATGQRVTLRCSPRSGDLSVYWYQQSLDQGLQFLIQYYNGEERAKGNILERFSAQQFPDLHSELNLSSLELGDSALYFCASSAGTVTYEQYFGPGTRLTVT.

The chain carries TRBV7-2 and TRBJ1-2, with TRBD1 as a possible D gene (6 bases). V lost 3 bases and J 7 bases, leaving 21 bases between the germline ends. This CDR3 has 16 amino acids. Germline assignment: CDR1 SGHTA and CDR2 FQGNSA. The CDR3, as DNA: TGTGCCAGCAGCTTGAACCCCTGGACAGCGACGGGTGGCTACACCTTC. Protein: CASSLNPWTATGGYTF.

CDR3 in DNA: TGTGCCAGCAGCTTCCAAGGGGACTACAATCAGCCCCAGCATTTT. Residues: CASSFQGDYNQPQHF. V usage is TRBV7-2 and J usage is TRBJ1-5; a weak D match, TRBD1 (5 bases). The CDR3 totals 15 residues. Germline V gene lookup returns CDR1 SGHTA and CDR2 FQGNSA. Trimming stripped 3 bases from V and 3 bases from J, with 12 bases between.

The DNA for the CDR3 is TGTGCCAGCAGCACAGGACAGGGTTACGCTGAAGCTTTCTTT. Translation gives CASSTGQGYAEAFF. The chain employs TRBV7-9 and TRBJ1-1; 8 bases align to TRBD1. The J segment lost 6 bases and the V segment lost 5 bases, leaving 8 bases of the junction unmatched. This CDR3 spans 14 amino acids. Germline V lookup: CDR1 SEHNR, CDR2 FQNEAQ (reference sequence).

The chain couples TRBV6-5 to TRBJ2-7, with D perhaps matching TRBD1 (5 bases). Per the germline V gene, CDR1 is MNHEY and CDR2 is SVGAGI. With 5 bases removed from V and 1 base from J, the gap between germline ends came to 15 bases. CDR3 size: 15 residues. CDR3 bases: TGTGCCAGCAGTCGAACCCCAGGGTTTTCCTACGAGCAGTACTTC. Translating it yields CASSRTPGFSYEQYF.

CDR3 sequence: CASSMDRLTYEQYF. In DNA, the CDR3 is TGCGCCAGCAGTATGGACAGATTAACCTACGAGCAGTACTTC. This chain connects TRBV10-1 to TRBJ2-7, with D possibly TRBD1 on 6 matching bases. The CDR3 length is 14 residues. V was pared by 5 bases and J by 2 bases, with 13 bases between. Germline loops: CDR1 WNHNN, CDR2 SYGVQD (reference sequence).

CDR3 nucleotides: TGTGCCCCACAAGAGCGGGAGGCAAACAATGAGCAGTTCTTC. It is translated as CAPQEREANNEQFF. This chain connects TRBV19 to TRBJ2-1, with 9 positions matching TRBD2. Unmatched junction bases numbered 10, after V lost 11 bases and J lost 5 bases. CDR1 LNHDA and CDR2 SQIVND come from the germline V gene (reference sequence). The CDR3 covers 14 residues.